Presented here are 3 T cell receptor beta chains from one specimen sequenced in a study of cytomegalovirus exposure and HLA in healthy donors listed by TCRdb under 2017. To prepare the library, the immunoSEQ multiplex PCR assay was applied. The multiplex PCR relied on a mix of 60 forward primers for TCR Vbeta segments and 13 reverse primers for TCR Jbeta segments. Held by TCRdb, this immuneACCESS table contains in-frame sequences only and omits some clones. Under half of the omission traces to an unresolved V gene where checked; the cause of the rest is unknown. A total of roughly 100,000 clones appear in this sample, 65% to 80% of them only once. The ten largest account for 5.6% of the sample. Sample: PBMCs. These receptor sequences come from a male donor in good health and CMV-seronegative.

The rearrangement joins TRBV29-1 to TRBJ2-1; D call uncertain. Germline CDR1 SQVTM, CDR2 ANQGSEA. This CDR3 region has 13 residues. Deletions cut 5 bases from V and 0 bases from J, with 8 bases between. The CDR3 region is CSVSASSYNEQFF. The CDR3 nucleotides read TGCAGCGTTTCCGCCAGCTCCTACAATGAGCAGTTCTTC.

This chain joins TRBV29-1 and TRBJ2-4; weak D call: TRBD2 (6 bases). This CDR3 has 14 residues. Germline-derived CDR1 and CDR2 are SQVTM and ANQGSEA. V lost 8 bases, J lost 9 bases, and 23 bases lay in between. In DNA, the CDR3 is TGCAGCCTTAGGTTTGGGGACTCGAGGGGCATTCAGTACTTC. Translating gives CSLRFGDSRGIQYF.

The chain uses TRBV28 and TRBJ2-7, with 7 bases fitting TRBD1. Germline assignment: CDR1 MDHEN and CDR2 SYDVKM. J lost 1 base, V lost 6 bases, and 6 bases had no gene match. The CDR3 spans 14 residues. CDR3 loop: CASSTTGISYEQYF. CDR3 in DNA: TGTGCCAGCAGCACGACAGGGATATCCTACGAGCAGTACTTC. Full variable domain (rest looked up from reference TRBV28 and TRBJ2-7): DVKVTQSSRYLVKRTGEKVFLECVQDMDHENMFWYRQDPGLGLRLIYFSYDVKMKEKGDIPEGYSVSREKKERFSLILESASTNQTSMYLCASSTTGISYEQYFGPGTRLTVT.